The entry that follows covers one TCR beta chain sequence. Its cognate antigen is unknown. Unique molecular identifiers were used in preparing the TCRbeta library. In TCRdb, the PCR reads were re-called with MiXCR into one record per CDR3 protein. The sample shows tens of thousands of distinct CDR3 sequences, 40% to 55% of them seen only once. This entry is derived from a study of T-cell reconstitution after alpha-beta-depleted transplantation in children. V was shortened by 7 bases and J by 2 bases, with 26 bases between the two germline ends. CDR1 is SQVTM and CDR2 is ANQGSEA in the germline V gene. The CDR3 length is 18 residues. Study-wide results and limits: Several hundred expanded graft clones reportedly gave rise to the alpha-beta T cells present about two months after transplant.

The chain joins TRBV29-1 to TRBJ2-2; the D gene could be TRBD1 or TRBD2 (5 bases each). The sample here was PBMCs, mostly from graft donor cells, taken 360 days after TCRalphabeta/CD19-depleted stem cell transplant. This TCR derives from a male patient between 5 and 17 years old who had a stem cell transplant for acute lymphoblastic leukemia, so the T cells may come from the graft donor. CDR3 DNA sequence: TGCAGCGGGGTGGGGGTTAATGACTGGAGGTTTAACACCGGGGAGCTGTTTTTT. Translating gives CSGVGVNDWRFNTGELFF.